The 30 T cell receptor beta chains below all came from one sample that was sequenced in a study of blood T cells in healthy people across ages. Sample-barcoded 5' priming and a J-beta primer mix drove a second PCR of about 6 to 12 cycles. TCRdb reprocessed the 5' RACE reads via MiXCR and lists one record per CDR3 protein. The table includes roughly 1,500,000 distinct CDR3 sequences, roughly 45% detected once. The sample comprised blood. Source of these receptors: a young woman in good health.

This clonotype was seen only once. The CDR3 bases are TGTGCCAGCAGCGTAAGTAGCGGGAGAGAAAGGATAGCTTCGAAATACAATGAGCAGTTCTTC. The encoded protein is CASSVSSGRERIASKYNEQFF. The chain joins TRBV9 to TRBJ2-1, with 9 positions matching TRBD2. The V segment lost 1 base and the J segment 4 bases; nucleotides outside the gene matches: 21. CDR1 is SGDLS and CDR2 is YYNGEE in the germline V gene. This CDR3 spans 21 amino acids.

The rearrangement uses TRBV3-1 and TRBJ2-5, with D perhaps matching TRBD1 (6 bases). CDR3 length equals 15 residues. With 1 base removed from V and 11 bases from J, the gap between germline ends came to 20 bases. Germline lookup yields CDR1 LGHDT and CDR2 YNNKEL (reference sequence). CDR3 protein: CASSQGDKLYNEQYF. CDR3 coding DNA: TGTGCCAGCAGCCAAGGGGACAAACTCTACAATGAGCAGTACTTC.

In its sample, this clonotype was seen a few times. The CDR3 nucleotides read TGTGCCAGCACCACGACAGGGGTCACTGAAGCTTTCTTT. The encoded protein is CASTTTGVTEAFF. The V call is TRBV6-5, the J call TRBJ1-1; 8 bases map to TRBD1. The ends lost 7 bases at V and 4 bases at J; junction bases unmatched: 5. Germline V lookup: CDR1 MNHEY, CDR2 SVGAGI. The CDR3 extends over 13 amino acids.

The V and J genes are TRBV10-2 and TRBJ2-1, with 8 bases fitting TRBD2. The V segment lost 7 bases and the J segment 12 bases; nucleotides outside the gene matches: 11. The CDR3 contains 13 residues. The germline V gene has CDR1 WSHSY and CDR2 SAAADI. This CDR3 is CASNGVEREWQFF. The CDR3 coding sequence is TGCGCCAGCAATGGAGTCGAGCGGGAGTGGCAGTTCTTC.

This chain uses TRBV7-8 with TRBJ1-4; no definite D call. The CDR3 covers 13 residues. Between the trimmed V and J ends, which lost 6 bases and 1 base, there was a span of 6 bases. Germline V gene data show CDR1 as SGHVS and CDR2 as FQNEAQ. The CDR3 region is CASSGVTNEKLFF. As DNA, the CDR3 is TGTGCCAGCAGTGGGGTAACTAATGAAAAACTGTTTTTT.

This clonotype was observed a handful of times. The chain couples TRBV29-1 to TRBJ2-1; D is undetermined. Germline CDR1 is SQVTM and CDR2 is ANQGSEA. The length of the CDR3 is 10 residues. V gave up 5 bases and J gave up 8 bases, with 7 bases separating them. The CDR3 loop reads CSVYKDEQFF. For the CDR3, the DNA is TGCAGCGTTTATAAGGATGAGCAGTTCTTC.

The chain uses TRBV6-2 or TRBV6-3 and TRBJ2-1; 9 bases are a match to TRBD2. Germline CDR1 reads MNHEY; CDR2 reads SVGEGT. This CDR3 is 17 amino acids long. V lost 4 bases to trimming and J lost 2 bases; unmatched junction nucleotides: 9. The CDR3 reads CASSFARGGEAYNEQFF. The CDR3 nucleotides are TGTGCCAGCAGTTTTGCGCGGGGGGGCGAAGCCTACAATGAGCAGTTCTTC.

This sequence joins TRBV7-9 and TRBJ2-5; no clear D. Germline V CDR1 and CDR2: SEHNR, FQNEAQ (reference sequence). Deletions cut 1 base from V and 3 bases from J, with 12 bases between. The CDR3 length is 15 residues. CDR3 residues: CASSLGAPSEETQYF. The CDR3 nucleotides read TGTGCCAGCAGCTTAGGCGCCCCATCGGAAGAGACCCAGTACTTC.

The table lists this clonotype with a few counts. The rearrangement uses TRBV3-1 and TRBJ2-4, with D hard to call. The CDR3 extends over 15 amino acids. The germline gives CDR1 LGHDT, CDR2 YNNKEL (reference sequence). V lost 0 bases, J lost 5 bases, and 11 bases lay in between. CDR3 region: CASSQDDGDQNIQYF. CDR3 bases: TGTGCCAGCAGCCAAGATGACGGTGATCAAAACATTCAGTACTTC. The entire variable domain, with the rest obtained from reference TRBV3-1 and TRBJ2-4, is as follows: DTAVSQTPKYLVTQMGNDKSIKCEQNLGHDTMYWYKQDSKKFLKIMFSYNNKELIINETVPNRFSPKSPDKAHLNLHINSLELGDSAVYFCASSQDDGDQNIQYFGAGTRLSVL.

There are a few counts of this clonotype. The chain links TRBV11-2 to TRBJ1-1; a weak D match, TRBD1 (5 bases). The CDR3 is 12 amino acids. CDR1 and CDR2 (germline): SGHAT, FQNNGV. Trimming left V 5 bases short and J 7 bases short, with 11 bases between. The CDR3 DNA reads TGTGCCAGCAGCCCAACAGGTTATGAAGCTTTCTTT. It codes for CASSPTGYEAFF.

This rearrangement joins TRBV3-1 to TRBJ2-5; D uncertain. V shed 8 bases and J shed 3 bases, with 22 bases lying between them. CDR1 LGHDT and CDR2 YNNKEL come from the germline V gene (reference sequence). This CDR3 contains 16 residues. CDR3 sequence: CASLRRGEYGKETQYF. CDR3 in DNA: TGTGCCAGCCTCCGTCGTGGGGAATATGGGAAAGAGACCCAGTACTTC.

The chain is built from TRBV20-1 and TRBJ2-3; TRBD2 aligns across 7 bases. Trimming removed 5 bases from V and 2 bases from J; junction bases left unmatched: 7. The germline V gene has CDR1 DFQATT and CDR2 SNEGSKA (reference sequence). This CDR3 has 14 residues. As DNA, the CDR3 is TGCAGTGCTGGGAAGACTAGCTTCACAGATACGCAGTATTTT. Its translation: CSAGKTSFTDTQYF.

This clonotype occurred a few times. In DNA form, the CDR3 reads TGTGCCAGCAGTTGGAGTGGGGGCGGCAATGAGCAGTTCTTC. It translates to CASSWSGGGNEQFF. The rearrangement joins TRBV12-3 or TRBV12-4 to TRBJ2-1; D perhaps matches TRBD1 (6 bases). With 4 bases removed from V and 6 bases from J, the gap between germline ends came to 13 bases. CDR3 length: 14 amino acids.

The rearrangement joins TRBV20-1 to TRBJ2-5, with D possibly called TRBD1 or TRBD2 (6 bases each). The V end lost 1 base, the J end lost 5 bases, and 20 bases lay between the germline ends. CDR3 length equals 16 residues. Germline V lookup: CDR1 DFQATT, CDR2 SNEGSKA (reference sequence). The CDR3 is CSARGPTGALRETQYF. CDR3 bases: TGCAGTGCTAGAGGACCAACGGGGGCCCTCCGGGAGACCCAGTACTTC.

In its sample, this clonotype was seen once. The chain couples TRBV25-1 to TRBJ1-2; no reliable D call. V was cut by 6 bases and J by 7 bases, with 12 bases left in between. The germline CDR1 and CDR2 sequences are MGHDK and SYGVNS. There are 12 residues in the CDR3. The DNA for the CDR3 is TGTGCCAGCAGCGTCCCGGTGGGTGGCTACACCTTC. Translating gives CASSVPVGGYTF.

J is TRBJ2-5 and V is TRBV4-2; possibly TRBD2 for D (6 bases). V was cut by 3 bases and J by 3 bases, with 11 bases left in between. The CDR3 is made up of 14 amino acids. Looked up from germline, CDR1 is LGHNA and CDR2 is YNFKEQ. CDR3 DNA: TGTGCCAGCAGCCACTACGGGGGTGAAGAGACCCAGTACTTC. It translates to CASSHYGGEETQYF.

The V call is TRBV18, the J call TRBJ2-1, with 9 bases lining up with TRBD2. Germline CDR1 KGHSH, CDR2 LQKENI. The CDR3 is made up of 15 amino acids. J lost 3 bases, V lost 5 bases, and 5 bases had no gene match. The CDR3 coding sequence is TGTGCCAGCTCATATGGACTAGCGAACTACAATGAGCAGTTCTTC. Protein: CASSYGLANYNEQFF.

This clonotype was picked up a small number of times. The chain recombines TRBV3-1 with TRBJ1-2; weak D call: TRBD1 (5 bases). The V gene lost 1 base and the J gene lost 3 bases, with 18 bases spanning the gap. Germline V CDR1 and CDR2: LGHDT, YNNKEL (reference sequence). The CDR3 length is 17 residues. The CDR3 sequence is CASSQVGKPGEDYGYTF. CDR3 coding DNA: TGTGCCAGCAGCCAAGTCGGGAAGCCGGGGGAGGACTATGGCTACACCTTC.

This clonotype was seen a handful of times. V gene TRBV29-1 combines with J gene TRBJ2-1; D not certain. The germline CDR1 and CDR2 sequences are SQVTM and ANQGSEA. This CDR3 has 12 residues. Trimming stripped 8 bases from V and 7 bases from J, with 15 bases between. CDR3 loop: CSIAADLNEQFF. The CDR3 DNA is TGCAGCATAGCTGCGGACCTAAATGAGCAGTTCTTC.

The rearrangement uses TRBV27 and TRBJ1-1; D is uncertain. Trimming stripped 4 bases from V and 10 bases from J, with 19 bases between. The germline V gene has CDR1 MNHEY and CDR2 SMNVEV (reference sequence). CDR3 size: 14 residues. As DNA, the CDR3 is TGTGCCAGCAGTTACCCCGGGAGCACCGAGGGAGCTTTCTTT. Amino acid sequence: CASSYPGSTEGAFF.

This clonotype has a handful of counts. This sequence joins TRBV20-1 and TRBJ1-1; possibly TRBD1 for D (6 bases). V lost 4 bases, J lost 4 bases, and 13 bases lay in between. CDR1 and CDR2 (germline): DFQATT, SNEGSKA (reference sequence). The CDR3 sequence is 13 residues long. CDR3 residues: CSAKGGIGTEAFF. The DNA of the CDR3 is TGCAGTGCTAAAGGGGGGATCGGCACTGAAGCTTTCTTT.

In this sample, this clonotype turned up a few times. The CDR3 region is CASSQSSGTARYNEQFF. CDR3 nucleotides: TGCGCCAGCAGCCAATCTTCGGGGACAGCAAGATACAATGAGCAGTTCTTC. The J gene is TRBJ2-1, the V gene TRBV4-1; 7 nucleotides match TRBD1. Germline CDR1 reads MGHRA; CDR2 reads YSYEKL. The V segment lost 2 bases and the J segment 4 bases; nucleotides outside the gene matches: 11. This CDR3 is built from 17 residues.

V usage is TRBV2 and J usage is TRBJ2-1; 13 positions match TRBD2. The germline gives CDR1 SNHLY, CDR2 FYNNEI. The CDR3 is made up of 15 amino acids. J gave up 9 bases and V 4 bases, and 6 bases lay outside the gene matches. The DNA of the CDR3 is TGTGCCAGCAGTGGTCCCGGGACTAGCGGGACTGAGCAGTTCTTC. It encodes CASSGPGTSGTEQFF. Full variable domain (remainder filled in from reference TRBV2 and TRBJ2-1): EPEVTQTPSHQVTQMGQEVILRCVPISNHLYFYWYRQILGQKVEFLVSFYNNEISEKSEIFDDQFSVERPDGSNFTLKIRSTKLEDSAMYFCASSGPGTSGTEQFFGPGTRLTVL.

This clonotype has a handful of counts. The chain has TRBV12-5 and TRBJ2-6, with 10 bases fitting TRBD1. This CDR3 comprises 19 residues. V shed 1 base, J shed 0 bases, and the junction held 6 bases outside the gene matches. Germline V lookup: CDR1 LGHNT, CDR2 FRNRAP. The CDR3, as DNA: TGTGCTAGTGGTTTGGAGGCGAGGACAGGGGGCTCTGGGGCCAACGTCCTGACTTTC. This gives the protein CASGLEARTGGSGANVLTF.

Only a few counts were recorded for this clonotype. The chain carries TRBV11-2 and TRBJ2-5, with 7 positions matching TRBD2. J was trimmed by 5 bases and V by 5 bases; bases with no gene match: 14. CDR3 size: 16 residues. The V gene's germline CDR1 is SGHAT and CDR2 FQNNGV. The CDR3 here is CASSLVGGSLWETQYF. The CDR3 nucleotides are TGTGCCAGCAGCCTGGTGGGCGGGAGTCTCTGGGAGACCCAGTACTTC.

The chain combines TRBV11-2 with TRBJ1-2; the D gene is possibly TRBD1 (5 bases). Per the germline V gene, CDR1 is SGHAT and CDR2 is FQNNGV. V lost 2 bases and J lost 1, with 11 bases in between. The CDR3 extends over 15 amino acids. For the CDR3, the DNA is TGTGCCAGCAGCTTAAATCTTGGGGGTAACTATGGCTACACCTTC. Its translation: CASSLNLGGNYGYTF.

The V and J genes are TRBV11-2 and TRBJ1-1; D uncertain. From germline, CDR1 is SGHAT and CDR2 FQNNGV. Trimming stripped 0 bases from V and 10 bases from J, with 15 bases between. This CDR3 region has 14 residues. In DNA, the CDR3 is TGTGCCAGCAGCTTAGAATTAACCGCTAGTAGAGCTTTCTTT. It yields the protein CASSLELTASRAFF. Supplemented by reference TRBV11-2 and TRBJ1-1, the full variable domain reads EAGVAQSPRYKIIEKRQSVAFWCNPISGHATLYWYQQILGQGPKLLIQFQNNGVVDDSQLPKDRFSAERLKGVDSTLKIQPAKLEDSAVYLCASSLELTASRAFFGQGTRLTVV.

This chain joins TRBV21-1 and TRBJ2-1; TRBD2, the table's D call, lacks a check against the DNA. TRBV21-1 corresponds to a pseudogene. CDR3 length: 17 amino acids. The CDR3 sequence is CASSKSRWASGYNEQFF. CDR3 nucleotide sequence: TGTGCCAGCAGCAAATCCCGCTGGGCTAGCGGATACAATGAGCAGTTCTTC.

The rearrangement links TRBV2 to TRBJ2-3; 11 nucleotides agree with TRBD2. With 3 bases clipped from V and 6 bases from J, the junction kept 17 bases outside the gene matches. Germline CDR1 reads SNHLY; CDR2 reads FYNNEI. This CDR3 has 19 amino acids. This CDR3 reads CASSEDGFRLAGFKDTQYF. CDR3 bases: TGTGCCAGCAGTGAGGATGGGTTTCGACTAGCGGGGTTCAAGGATACGCAGTATTTT.

The V and J genes are TRBV4-2 and TRBJ1-1; no reliable D call. V was trimmed by 0 bases and J by 0 bases, leaving 8 bases between them. Germline CDR1 reads LGHNA; CDR2 reads YNFKEQ. This CDR3 spans 15 amino acids. The CDR3 nucleotides are TGTGCCAGCAGCCAAGATGAGACGATGAACACTGAAGCTTTCTTT. It codes for CASSQDETMNTEAFF.